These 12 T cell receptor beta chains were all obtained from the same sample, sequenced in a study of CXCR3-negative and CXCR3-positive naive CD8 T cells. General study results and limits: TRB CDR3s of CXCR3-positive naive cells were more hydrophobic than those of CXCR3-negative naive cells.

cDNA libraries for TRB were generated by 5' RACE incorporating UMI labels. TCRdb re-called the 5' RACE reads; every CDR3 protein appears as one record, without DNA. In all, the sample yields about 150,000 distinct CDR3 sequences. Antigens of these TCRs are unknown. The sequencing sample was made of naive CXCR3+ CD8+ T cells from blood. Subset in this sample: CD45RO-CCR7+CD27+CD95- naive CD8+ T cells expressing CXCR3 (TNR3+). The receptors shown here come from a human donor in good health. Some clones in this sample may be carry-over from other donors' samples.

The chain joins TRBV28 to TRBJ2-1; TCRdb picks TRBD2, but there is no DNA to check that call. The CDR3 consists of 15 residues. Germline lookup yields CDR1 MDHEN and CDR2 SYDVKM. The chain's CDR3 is CASSILAGEYNEQFF.

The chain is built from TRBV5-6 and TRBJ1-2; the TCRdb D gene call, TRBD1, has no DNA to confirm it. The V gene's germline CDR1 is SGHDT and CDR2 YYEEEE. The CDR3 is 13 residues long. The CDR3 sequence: CASRETGTYGYTF.

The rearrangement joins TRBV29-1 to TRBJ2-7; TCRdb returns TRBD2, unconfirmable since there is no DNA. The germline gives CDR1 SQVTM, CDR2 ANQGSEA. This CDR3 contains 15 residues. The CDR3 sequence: CSVEGAEREVGEQYF.

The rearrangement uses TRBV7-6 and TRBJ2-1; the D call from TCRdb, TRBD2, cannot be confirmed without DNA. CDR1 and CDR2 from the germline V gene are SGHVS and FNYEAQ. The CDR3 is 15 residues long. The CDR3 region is CASSLITSGNVEQFF.

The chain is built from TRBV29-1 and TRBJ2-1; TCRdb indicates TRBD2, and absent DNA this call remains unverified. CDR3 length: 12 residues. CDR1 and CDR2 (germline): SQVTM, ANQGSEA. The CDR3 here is CSVDEVVPEQFF.

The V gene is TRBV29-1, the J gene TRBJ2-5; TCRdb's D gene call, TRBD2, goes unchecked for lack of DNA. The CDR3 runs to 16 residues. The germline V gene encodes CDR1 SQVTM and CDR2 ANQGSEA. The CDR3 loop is CSVEVPRTGGEETQYF.

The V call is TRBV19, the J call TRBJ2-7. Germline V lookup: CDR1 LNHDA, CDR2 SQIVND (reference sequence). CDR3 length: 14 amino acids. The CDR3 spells CASSIWSLSYEQYF.

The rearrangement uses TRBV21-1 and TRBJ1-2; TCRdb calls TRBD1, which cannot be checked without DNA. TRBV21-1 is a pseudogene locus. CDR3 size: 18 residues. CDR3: CASSKSGSGAPLDYGYTF.

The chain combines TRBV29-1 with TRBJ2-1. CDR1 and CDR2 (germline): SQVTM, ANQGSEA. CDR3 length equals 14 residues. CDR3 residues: CSVYLSTERNEQFF.

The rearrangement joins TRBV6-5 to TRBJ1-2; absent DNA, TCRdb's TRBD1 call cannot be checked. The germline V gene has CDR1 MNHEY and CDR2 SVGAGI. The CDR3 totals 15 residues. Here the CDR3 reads CASSNGQGETYGYTF.

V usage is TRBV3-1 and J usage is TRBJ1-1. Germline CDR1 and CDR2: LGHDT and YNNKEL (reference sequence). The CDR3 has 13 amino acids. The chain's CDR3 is CASSQGVFAEAFF. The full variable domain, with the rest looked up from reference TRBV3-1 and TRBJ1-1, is DTAVSQTPKYLVTQMGNDKSIKCEQNLGHDTMYWYKQDSKKFLKIMFSYNNKELIINETVPNRFSPKSPDKAHLNLHINSLELGDSAVYFCASSQGVFAEAFFGQGTRLTVV.

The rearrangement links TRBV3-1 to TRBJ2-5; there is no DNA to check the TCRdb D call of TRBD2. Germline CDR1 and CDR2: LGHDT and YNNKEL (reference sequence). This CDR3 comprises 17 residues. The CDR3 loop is CASSQEVLAGVSETQYF.